This entry lists 21 T cell receptor beta chains sequenced from one sample in a study of CD8 T cells in ankylosing spondylitis (dated by TCRdb to about 2017). Study-wide conclusions, independent of this receptor: Blood from ankylosing spondylitis patients appeared to be characterized by a TCR beta motif composed of under 10 highly homologous amino acid variants.

To prepare the library, 5' RACE was applied. The sequencer listed for this sample is Illumina HiSeq 2500. The public reads were reanalyzed by TCRdb: fastp trimming at Q25, MiXCR alignment, in-frame beta chains only. Here each entry gathers all rows of one CDR3 protein and keeps the most common genes and DNA. The sample has a few hundred thousand distinct CDR3 sequences on record, about 15% of them singletons. The ten largest clones represent 0.95% to 1.1% of the sample. Antigens for these TCRs are unknown. The sequenced sample consisted of blood, either unsorted or a sorted T cell fraction (not recorded which). The receptors here all came from a male donor with ankylosing spondylitis.

V usage is TRBV3-1 and J usage is TRBJ1-1, with a weak D call TRBD1 (6 bases). The CDR3 loop spans 13 amino acids. Between the trimmed V and J ends, which lost 5 bases and 2 bases, there was a span of 9 bases. Germline V CDR1 and CDR2: LGHDT, YNNKEL (reference sequence). The CDR3 reads CASSTQGNTEAFF. Here the CDR3 DNA reads TGTGCCAGCAGCACACAGGGAAACACTGAAGCTTTCTTT.

The CDR3 DNA reads as TGTGCCAGCAGAAAAAGCGGGGGCTACTCCTACGAGCAGTACTTC. It yields the protein CASRKSGGYSYEQYF. The V gene is TRBV12-3 or TRBV12-4, the J gene TRBJ2-7; 8 bases map to TRBD2. J gave up 0 bases and V 6 bases, and 7 bases lay outside the gene matches. The CDR3 contains 15 residues.

This clonotype was observed at least ten times. The chain carries TRBV20-1 and TRBJ2-1; D is uncertain. Deletions cut 1 base from V and 5 bases from J, with 6 bases between. CDR3 length equals 12 residues. Germline assignment: CDR1 DFQATT and CDR2 SNEGSKA (reference sequence). CDR3 sequence: CSARAGDNEQFF. Here the CDR3 DNA reads TGCAGTGCTAGAGCTGGGGACAATGAGCAGTTCTTC.

There are many counts of this clonotype. The V and J genes are TRBV12-3 or TRBV12-4 and TRBJ2-1, with a weak D call TRBD2 (6 bases). The CDR3 extends over 14 amino acids. V shed 2 bases and J shed 7 bases, with 12 bases lying between them. The CDR3, as DNA: TGTGCCAGCAGTTTACGGCGGGAAGGAAATGAGCAGTTCTTC. It is translated as CASSLRREGNEQFF.

This clonotype was found many times. This chain joins TRBV9 and TRBJ2-7; 8 nucleotides align to TRBD1. V was pared by 4 bases and J by 2 bases, with 5 bases of the junction left unmatched. The CDR3 is 14 amino acids. Germline CDR1 and CDR2: SGDLS and YYNGEE. The CDR3 DNA is TGTGCCAGCAGCCCCCGGACAGGGCCCTACGAGCAGTACTTC. Amino acid sequence: CASSPRTGPYEQYF.

This clonotype turned up a few times. The junction does not match germline at one end; this may be a read error. The chain has TRBV7-3 and TRBJ2-3; TRBD2 agrees at 10 bases. Germline V gives CDR1 SGHTA, CDR2 FQGTGA. This CDR3 comprises 14 residues. The CDR3 loop is CASSPGTSADTQYF. The DNA of the CDR3 is TGTGCTAGCAGCCCCGGGACTAGCGCGGATACGCAGTATTTT.

This clonotype was counted a few times. J is TRBJ2-3 and V is TRBV7-6, with TRBD1 identical over 9 bases. This CDR3 region has 17 residues. Germline CDR1 SGHVS, CDR2 FNYEAQ. J gave up 1 base and V 4 bases, and 9 bases lay outside the gene matches. CDR3 coding DNA: TGTGCCAGCAGCTCTAGGGCCCGGGACAGGGGCACAGATACGCAGTATTTT. Translating gives CASSSRARDRGTDTQYF.

The chain links TRBV2 to TRBJ1-2; 8 bases align to TRBD1. Germline V gene sequence: CDR1 SNHLY, CDR2 FYNNEI. CDR3 length equals 15 residues. V shed 4 bases, J shed 8 bases, and the junction held 12 bases outside the gene matches. CDR3 protein: CASSAGGRPGGGYTF. As DNA, the CDR3 is TGTGCCAGCAGTGCAGGCGGTAGGCCAGGGGGCGGCTACACCTTC.

This chain joins TRBV20-1 and TRBJ2-7; TRBD2 matches at 7 bases. There are 13 residues in the CDR3. In germline, CDR1 is DFQATT, CDR2 SNEGSKA (reference sequence). Trimming removed 3 bases from V and 2 bases from J; junction bases left unmatched: 4. CDR3 bases: TGCAGTGCTAGGGCTAGCGGTACCTACGAGCAGTACTTC. Its protein product is CSARASGTYEQYF.

The chain joins TRBV11-1 to TRBJ2-5; TRBD2 is a possible D gene (5 bases). Germline V gives CDR1 SGHAT, CDR2 FQDESV (reference sequence). The CDR3 is 15 amino acids. V was cut by 0 bases and J by 3 bases, with 11 bases left in between. CDR3 sequence: CASSLAVTGKETQYF. The CDR3 bases are TGTGCCAGCAGCTTAGCAGTGACGGGGAAAGAGACCCAGTACTTC.

The chain is built from TRBV5-1 and TRBJ2-1, with D perhaps matching TRBD1 or TRBD2 (6 bases each). The CDR3 is made up of 14 amino acids. Trimming pared 4 bases from V and 4 bases from J, leaving 12 bases between. The germline V gene has CDR1 SGHRS and CDR2 YFSETQ. CDR3: CASSPGAEYNEQFF. The CDR3, as DNA: TGCGCCAGCAGCCCGGGGGCGGAGTACAATGAGCAGTTCTTC.

This clonotype was recorded a few times. The CDR3 reads CASSRQGVMAGELFF. The CDR3 region has the DNA TGCGCCAGCAGCAGACAGGGGGTAATGGCCGGGGAGCTGTTTTTT. The rearrangement links TRBV5-1 to TRBJ2-2; 9 bases map to TRBD1. CDR3 length equals 15 residues. Germline V gene lookup returns CDR1 SGHRS and CDR2 YFSETQ. V shed 4 bases, J shed 6 bases, and the junction held 7 bases outside the gene matches. The complete variable domain, with remaining parts taken from reference TRBV5-1 and TRBJ2-2, reads KAGVTQTPRYLIKTRGQQVTLSCSPISGHRSVSWYQQTPGQGLQFLFEYFSETQRNKGNFPGRFSGRQFSNSRSEMNVSTLELGDSALYLCASSRQGVMAGELFFGEGSRLTVL.

The genes are TRBV30 and TRBJ1-4; D is possibly TRBD1 (5 bases). Germline V gene lookup returns CDR1 GTSNPN and CDR2 SVGIG (reference sequence). This CDR3 has 13 amino acids. Trimming stripped 2 bases from V and 7 bases from J, with 11 bases between. Here the CDR3 DNA reads TGTGCCTGGAGTACGTCGGGGGTTGAAAAACTGTTTTTT. Its translation is CAWSTSGVEKLFF.

This clonotype was recorded at least ten times. V and J are TRBV20-1 and TRBJ1-1; no definite D call. Germline CDR1 and CDR2: DFQATT and SNEGSKA (reference sequence). V lost 6 bases and J lost 1, with 12 bases in between. The CDR3 runs 13 residues. For the CDR3, the DNA is TGCAGTGCCTCCCTGCAAGCGAACACTGAAGCTTTCTTT. Translation: CSASLQANTEAFF.

This chain's CDR3 is CAYRQGSMNTEAFF. CDR3 DNA: TGTGCCTATCGACAGGGGTCGATGAACACTGAAGCTTTCTTT. The chain carries TRBV30 and TRBJ1-1; the match to TRBD1 covers 8 bases. The V segment lost 7 bases and the J segment 0 bases; nucleotides outside the gene matches: 7. This CDR3 comprises 14 residues. Germline values: CDR1 GTSNPN, CDR2 SVGIG (reference sequence).

This clonotype was recorded a few times. The chain has TRBV5-1 and TRBJ2-7; D gene uncertain. Per the germline V gene, CDR1 is SGHRS and CDR2 is YFSETQ. Deletions cut 3 bases from V and 7 bases from J, with 14 bases between. The CDR3 runs to 13 residues. This CDR3 reads CASSSAGFGEQYF. Here the CDR3 DNA reads TGCGCCAGCAGCTCTGCCGGGTTCGGGGAGCAGTACTTC.

This clonotype has more than one count but fewer than ten. The J gene is TRBJ2-1, the V gene TRBV12-5; a possible D gene is TRBD2 (6 bases). V was shortened by 6 bases and J by 10 bases, with 13 bases between the two germline ends. This CDR3 spans 12 amino acids. CDR1 and CDR2 (germline): LGHNT, FRNRAP. CDR3 region: CASGHRGEEQFF. The CDR3 bases are TGTGCTAGTGGCCACCGCGGGGAGGAGCAGTTCTTC.

The J gene is TRBJ1-2, the V gene TRBV20-1; no clear D gene. The ends were cut back, 4 bases at V and 1 base at J, with 7 bases in the middle. The CDR3 sequence is 12 residues long. In germline, CDR1 is DFQATT, CDR2 SNEGSKA (reference sequence). The CDR3 nucleotides read TGCAGTGCTATATCCTTTAACTATGGCTACACCTTC. Its protein product is CSAISFNYGYTF.

The chain employs TRBV3-1 and TRBJ2-3, with D unresolved. The CDR3 totals 14 residues. V was shortened by 6 bases and J by 0 bases, with 10 bases between the two germline ends. Germline CDR1 and CDR2: LGHDT and YNNKEL (reference sequence). Here the CDR3 DNA reads TGTGCCAGCAGGGGATCAGATAGCACAGATACGCAGTATTTT. Translation: CASRGSDSTDTQYF.

The chain is built from TRBV5-5 and TRBJ2-3; 7 bases align to TRBD2. CDR1 and CDR2 (germline): SGHKS, YYEKEE (reference sequence). The CDR3 sequence is 15 residues long. The ends lost 4 bases at V and 0 bases at J; junction bases unmatched: 5. CDR3 sequence (DNA): TGTGCCAGCAGCCCCTGGGAGGGCAGCACAGATACGCAGTATTTT. Protein: CASSPWEGSTDTQYF.

This clonotype was counted many times. V and J are TRBV20-1 and TRBJ2-1, with 8 bases matching TRBD2. The CDR3 has 15 residues. CDR1 is DFQATT and CDR2 is SNEGSKA in the germline V gene (reference sequence). J was trimmed by 7 bases and V by 6 bases; bases with no gene match: 14. The CDR3 here is CSAAPWSGRTNEQFF. CDR3 sequence (DNA): TGCAGTGCCGCCCCCTGGAGCGGGAGAACGAATGAGCAGTTCTTC.